These 2 T cell receptor beta chains share one sample of origin, sequenced in a study of tumor and adjacent non-tumor tissue in lung cancer. RNA was extracted from bulk tissue without any cell sorting. The library came from three nested PCR rounds adapted from ARM-PCR protocols. MiXCR, run by TCRdb on the multiplex PCR reads, gives a single entry per CDR3 protein. The profile shows tens of thousands of distinct CDR3 sequences, roughly 80% of them singletons. The sample was lung tumor tissue. Receptor source: a woman aged 45-65 years with non-small cell lung cancer.

This clonotype was picked up one time. The chain carries TRBV11-3 and TRBJ2-2; 10 positions match TRBD1. The length of the CDR3 is 16 residues. Germline V gene sequence: CDR1 SGHNT, CDR2 YENEEA. Trimming at V came to 7 bases and at J to 6 bases, leaving 11 bases not matched to a gene. The CDR3 reads CASMDGTGVSAGELFF. The DNA of the CDR3 is TGTGCCAGCATGGACGGGACAGGGGTATCAGCCGGGGAGCTGTTTTTT.

As to this clonotype: A read error may account for a junction end that differs from germline. This chain connects TRBV11-2 to TRBJ2-3, with unresolved D. The CDR3 has 14 amino acids. Germline loops: CDR1 SGHAT, CDR2 FQNNGV. The CDR3 sequence: CANSPSLSTDTQYF. The CDR3, as DNA: TGTGCCAACAGCCCGTCACTGTCCACAGATACACAGTATTTT.